This TCR beta chain originates from a study of OX40 agonist ivuxolimab in advanced cancers. Study-level information: Patients assigned to dose escalation were diagnosed with hepatocellular carcinoma, melanoma, renal cell or head and neck cancer. Partial responses occurred in three patients (one hepatocellular carcinoma, two cutaneous melanoma).

The germline V and J ends were trimmed by 9 bases and 7 bases, with 19 bases remaining between them. This CDR3 has 14 residues. Germline V gene data show CDR1 as SGHAT and CDR2 as FQDESV (reference sequence). Produced via immunoSEQ multiplex PCR; TCRdb's table is partial and in-frame only. The sample shows roughly 71,000 clones, around 83% of them seen only once. This rearrangement joins TRBV11-1 to TRBJ2-1, with D maybe TRBD2 (7 bases). Specimen: CD4+ or CD8+ T cells sorted from blood, collected in a trial of the OX40 agonist ivuxolimab. The TCR comes from an adult with an advanced solid tumor such as melanoma, head and neck, liver or kidney cancer. Here the CDR3 DNA reads TGTGCCAGTAAAGTAGGGGGGGGCACGAATGAGCAGTTCTTC. Translating it yields CASKVGGGTNEQFF.